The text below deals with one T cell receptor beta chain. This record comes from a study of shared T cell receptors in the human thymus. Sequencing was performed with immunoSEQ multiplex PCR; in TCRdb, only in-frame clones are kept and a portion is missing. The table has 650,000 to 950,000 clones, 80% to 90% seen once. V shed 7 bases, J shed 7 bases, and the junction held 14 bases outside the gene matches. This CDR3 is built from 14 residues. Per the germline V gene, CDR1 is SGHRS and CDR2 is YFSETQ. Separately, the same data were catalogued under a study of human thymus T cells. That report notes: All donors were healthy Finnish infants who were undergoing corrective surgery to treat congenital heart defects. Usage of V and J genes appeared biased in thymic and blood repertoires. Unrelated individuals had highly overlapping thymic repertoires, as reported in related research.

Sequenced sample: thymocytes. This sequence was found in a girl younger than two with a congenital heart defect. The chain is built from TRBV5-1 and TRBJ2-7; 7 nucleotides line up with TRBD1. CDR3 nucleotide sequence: TGCGCCAGCTCACGACAGGGTCAATGGGGGGAGCAGTACTTC. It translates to CASSRQGQWGEQYF.